At least ten counts were recorded for the clone carrying this T cell receptor beta chain. This sample is drawn from a study of T cell repertoires in cytomegalovirus infection. In TCRdb, the reads were re-called with MiXCR into one record per CDR3 protein. Of hundreds of thousands of distinct CDR3 sequences listed, more than 20% are singletons. V dropped 3 bases and J dropped 2 bases, with 11 bases sitting between them. Germline loops: CDR1 SGHTA, CDR2 FQGNSA. This CDR3 is built from 14 residues. The chain has TRBV7-2 and TRBJ2-7, with D possibly TRBD2 on 5 matching bases. What was sequenced was CD8+ T cells from PBMCs. The TCR sequence derives from a human donor in good health (CMV status not recorded). Some clones in this sample may be carry-over from other donors' samples. This CDR3 reads CASSFGGETYEQYF. The CDR3 DNA follows: TGTGCCAGCAGCTTCGGTGGGGAGACCTACGAGCAGTACTTC.